The 31 T cell receptor beta chains reported below all come from one sample, sequenced in a study of CXCR3-negative and CXCR3-positive naive CD8 T cells. Notes on the study in general: Against CXCR3-negative naive cells, CXCR3-positive naive cells showed more hydrophobic TRB CDR3s.

Carrying UMI labels, the TRB cDNA libraries were prepared through 5' RACE. Reanalyzing the 5' RACE reads, TCRdb keeps one entry per CDR3 protein, without DNA. There are over 55,000 distinct CDR3 sequences in the sample, with around 5% held by the top ten. Antigen specificity for these receptors is unknown. Sequencing used naive CXCR3+ CD8+ T cells from blood. Subset here: CD45RO-CCR7+CD27+CD95- naive CD8+ T cells expressing CXCR3 (TNR3+). These receptor sequences come from a human donor in good health. Some clones in this sample may be carry-over from other donors' samples.

The chain couples TRBV13 to TRBJ2-7; TCRdb's D gene call, TRBD1, goes unchecked for lack of DNA. The CDR3 length is 14 residues. Germline V CDR1 and CDR2: PRHDT, FYEKMQ (reference sequence). CDR3 sequence: CASSAGQGADEQYF.

The chain couples TRBV29-1 to TRBJ1-2; TCRdb calls TRBD1, which cannot be checked without DNA. This CDR3 comprises 15 residues. Germline loops: CDR1 SQVTM, CDR2 ANQGSEA. This CDR3 reads CSVYMIRESDYGYTF.

The genes are TRBV6-2 or TRBV6-3 and TRBJ2-1; TCRdb's D call, TRBD1, is unchecked because there is no DNA. Germline loops: CDR1 MNHEY, CDR2 SVGEGT. The CDR3 runs 14 residues. The CDR3 is CAICSGQLRDEQFF.

This chain uses TRBV30 with TRBJ1-1; TCRdb gives TRBD1 as the D gene, but with no DNA this cannot be confirmed. This CDR3 comprises 14 residues. Germline assignment: CDR1 GTSNPN and CDR2 SVGIG (reference sequence). CDR3 sequence reads: CAWSTGTGDTEAFF.

The chain is built from TRBV6-1 and TRBJ1-1. The germline V gene encodes CDR1 MNHNS and CDR2 SASEGT. The CDR3 sequence is 13 residues long. CDR3 amino acids: CASSERMNTEAFF.

J is TRBJ2-1 and V is TRBV20-1; the D gene TCRdb calls, TRBD1, cannot be checked with no DNA. This CDR3 has 13 amino acids. CDR1 and CDR2 (germline): DFQATT, SNEGSKA (reference sequence). The CDR3 region is CSARSGQHNEQFF.

The chain employs TRBV3-1 and TRBJ1-4. The CDR3 spans 16 residues. Germline V gene lookup returns CDR1 LGHDT and CDR2 YNNKEL (reference sequence). The CDR3 loop is CASSQANRAWHEKLFF.

This sequence joins TRBV29-1 and TRBJ1-1; TCRdb's D call of TRBD1 is untestable without DNA. Per germline, CDR1 SQVTM and CDR2 ANQGSEA. This CDR3 has 14 residues. The CDR3 spells CSVVKSAGLTEAFF.

The chain employs TRBV7-8 and TRBJ2-2; the TCRdb call, TRBD2, lacks DNA for checking. The V gene's germline CDR1 is SGHVS and CDR2 FQNEAQ. The CDR3 is 22 amino acids. The CDR3 is CASSLIYASGTTFSSNTGELFF.

V gene TRBV29-1 combines with J gene TRBJ1-2; as DNA is missing, the TRBD1 call by TCRdb cannot be tested. CDR3 length: 15 amino acids. Per germline, CDR1 SQVTM and CDR2 ANQGSEA. The CDR3 loop reads CSVEDADMGIGGYTF.

This chain uses TRBV6-5 with TRBJ2-5. Germline V gives CDR1 MNHEY, CDR2 SVGAGI. The CDR3 is made up of 14 amino acids. CDR3: CASSYSSGEETQYF.

The gene calls are TRBV4-1 and TRBJ2-7; absent DNA, TCRdb's TRBD1 call cannot be checked. This CDR3 has 16 residues. Germline CDR1 is MGHRA and CDR2 is YSYEKL. The CDR3 protein is CASSQDPGWSSYEQYF.

CDR3 sequence: CSARDRNDNEQFF. The chain joins TRBV20-1 to TRBJ2-1. The germline gives CDR1 DFQATT, CDR2 SNEGSKA (reference sequence). CDR3 length: 13 residues.

This chain connects TRBV28 to TRBJ2-3; as DNA is missing, the TRBD2 call by TCRdb cannot be tested. The V gene's germline CDR1 is MDHEN and CDR2 SYDVKM. The CDR3 length is 16 residues. CDR3 in amino acids: CASSSLAEISTDTQYF.

V is TRBV5-4 and J is TRBJ2-3; TCRdb designates TRBD2, a call that cannot be tested without DNA. Germline CDR1 SGHNT, CDR2 YYREEE (reference sequence). The CDR3 has 17 amino acids. CDR3 amino acids: CASSLPAGGPITDTQYF.

V usage is TRBV3-1 and J usage is TRBJ2-1; absent DNA, TCRdb's TRBD1 call cannot be checked. Germline V gene data show CDR1 as LGHDT and CDR2 as YNNKEL (reference sequence). The CDR3 runs to 15 residues. The CDR3 spells CASSQTGGSYNEQFF.

The genes are TRBV29-1 and TRBJ2-3; TCRdb outputs TRBD1, but without DNA this stays unchecked. Germline-derived CDR1 and CDR2 are SQVTM and ANQGSEA. The CDR3 is made up of 15 amino acids. The CDR3 loop reads CSVPEGTIHTDTQYF.

The CDR3 reads CASSPLAGGGTDTQYF. The V gene is TRBV28, the J gene TRBJ2-3; lacking DNA, the TRBD2 call made by TCRdb goes unchecked. This CDR3 has 16 amino acids. CDR1 and CDR2 (germline): MDHEN, SYDVKM.

The chain combines TRBV9 with TRBJ1-5; TCRdb's D gene call, TRBD1, goes unchecked for lack of DNA. CDR1 and CDR2 from the germline V gene are SGDLS and YYNGEE. The CDR3 is 14 amino acids. CDR3 amino acids: CASSGSGQLQPQHF.

The rearrangement links TRBV7-2 to TRBJ1-6; TCRdb reports TRBD1, a call that lacks DNA to check it against. Germline CDR1 SGHTA, CDR2 FQGNSA. There are 15 residues in the CDR3. Here the CDR3 reads CASSLIRGVPTTLHF.

V gene TRBV29-1 combines with J gene TRBJ2-1; lacking DNA, the TRBD1 call made by TCRdb goes unchecked. The germline V gene has CDR1 SQVTM and CDR2 ANQGSEA. The length of the CDR3 is 14 residues. The chain's CDR3 is CSVGSGASYNEQFF.

The chain couples TRBV29-1 to TRBJ2-1; TCRdb indicates TRBD1, and absent DNA this call remains unverified. This CDR3 is 16 amino acids long. Germline V gives CDR1 SQVTM, CDR2 ANQGSEA. The CDR3: CSVEGGPGQGYNEQFF.

This chain connects TRBV20-1 to TRBJ1-1. The CDR3 is 11 residues long. Germline-derived CDR1 and CDR2 are DFQATT and SNEGSKA (reference sequence). This CDR3 reads CSARPNTEAFF.

This chain joins TRBV29-1 and TRBJ1-2; TCRdb proposes TRBD1, but this gene call is untestable without DNA. This CDR3 spans 14 amino acids. From germline, CDR1 is SQVTM and CDR2 ANQGSEA. The CDR3 reads CSVGGQGANYGYTF.

This rearrangement joins TRBV20-1 to TRBJ1-4. CDR3 size: 12 residues. Per germline, CDR1 DFQATT and CDR2 SNEGSKA (reference sequence). Here the CDR3 reads CSARVNRAKLFF.

J is TRBJ2-1 and V is TRBV4-3; TCRdb's assignment of TRBD1 cannot be checked, as there is no DNA. The CDR3 has 15 amino acids. Per germline, CDR1 LGHNA and CDR2 YSLEER. CDR3 residues: CASSQGTGKGTEQFF.

The chain employs TRBV28 and TRBJ2-5; TCRdb indicates TRBD1, and absent DNA this call remains unverified. Germline V gene sequence: CDR1 MDHEN, CDR2 SYDVKM. The CDR3 contains 14 residues. The CDR3 region is CASSLNRGRETQYF.

CDR3 sequence: CASSPTGTGVQETQYF. This chain uses TRBV12-3 or TRBV12-4 with TRBJ2-5; TCRdb's assignment of TRBD1 cannot be checked, as there is no DNA. The CDR3 is 16 amino acids.

The chain links TRBV6-5 to TRBJ2-1; there is no DNA to check the TCRdb D call of TRBD1. In germline, CDR1 is MNHEY, CDR2 SVGAGI. This CDR3 contains 13 residues. The chain's CDR3 is CASSYSPGDEQFF.

This rearrangement joins TRBV24-1 to TRBJ2-1; checking the TCRdb D call of TRBD2 is not possible without DNA. This CDR3 spans 14 amino acids. From germline, CDR1 is KGHDR and CDR2 SFDVKD. CDR3 loop: CATSDSDFPDEQFF.

CDR3 sequence reads: CSVWGDSSYNEQFF. This rearrangement joins TRBV29-1 to TRBJ2-1; TCRdb gives TRBD1 as the D gene, but with no DNA this cannot be confirmed. CDR1 SQVTM and CDR2 ANQGSEA come from the germline V gene. There are 14 residues in the CDR3.